These 18 T cell receptor beta chains came from one sample sequenced in a study of neurological immune-mediated disorders. Each CDR3 protein is one row after TCRdb ran MiXCR on the 5' RACE reads. Of about 62,000 distinct CDR3 sequences in the sample, around 4.8% were seen once. Sequenced: PBMCs. These receptor sequences come from a woman aged 50 to 60 with multiple sclerosis.

The sample holds many counts of this clonotype. V is TRBV14 and J is TRBJ2-1, with TRBD2 as a possible D gene (5 bases). The CDR3 loop spans 14 amino acids. The ends were cut back, 5 bases at V and 6 bases at J, with 14 bases in the middle. Per the germline V gene, CDR1 is SGHDN and CDR2 is FVKESK. Written as DNA, the CDR3 is TGTGCCAGCAGCAAAGGAGGAGGAGTCAATGAGCAGTTCTTC. Translated: CASSKGGGVNEQFF.

In this sample, this clonotype turned up many times. An end of the junction differs from the germline gene, which may be a read error. The genes are TRBV7-7 and TRBJ2-5; D is undetermined. The CDR3 spans 12 residues. Germline V gives CDR1 SSHAT, CDR2 FNYEAQ (reference sequence). Here the CDR3 reads CASSPNGETQYF. CDR3 DNA: TGTGCTAGCAGCCCGAATGGAGAGACCCAGTACTTC.

V and J are TRBV20-1 and TRBJ2-3, with a tentative D call TRBD2 (6 bases). Germline CDR1 DFQATT, CDR2 SNEGSKA (reference sequence). The CDR3 totals 15 residues. Trimming stripped 5 bases from V and 4 bases from J, with 19 bases between. The CDR3 protein is CSASNREPEPDTQYF. CDR3 in DNA: TGCAGTGCTTCGAACCGGGAGCCCGAGCCAGATACGCAGTATTTT.

There are many counts of this clonotype. The J gene is TRBJ2-6, the V gene TRBV5-6; D not certain. The CDR3 consists of 14 residues. Deletions cut 7 bases from V and 4 bases from J, with 12 bases between. Germline CDR1 and CDR2: SGHDT and YYEEEE. CDR3 sequence: CASLIFSGANVLTF. In DNA, the CDR3 is TGTGCCAGCCTCATATTTTCGGGGGCCAACGTCCTGACTTTC. Full variable domain (outside the CDR3, taken from reference TRBV5-6 and TRBJ2-6): DAGVTQSPTHLIKTRGQQVTLRCSPKSGHDTVSWYQQALGQGPQFIFQYYEEEERQRGNFPDRFSGHQFPNYSSELNVNALLLGDSALYLCASLIFSGANVLTFGAGSRLTVL.

This clonotype was detected many times. The chain uses TRBV20-1 and TRBJ2-1; no firm D call. The CDR3 has 12 residues. Germline CDR1 and CDR2: DFQATT and SNEGSKA (reference sequence). Trimming took off 0 bases at V and 7 bases at J, with 7 bases between the two ends. In nucleotides, the CDR3 is TGCAGTGCTAGAGATTTGGGGAATGAGCAGTTCTTC. Translation: CSARDLGNEQFF.

This clonotype was picked up many times. This chain uses TRBV6-5 with TRBJ1-2; a possible D gene is TRBD1 (6 bases). Between the trimmed V and J ends, which lost 5 bases and 3 bases, there was a span of 13 bases. Germline V CDR1 and CDR2: MNHEY, SVGAGI. There are 14 residues in the CDR3. CDR3 loop: CASSHGGADYGYTF. The CDR3 nucleotides are TGTGCCAGCAGTCACGGGGGGGCCGACTATGGCTACACCTTC.

This clonotype was seen at least ten times. The chain is built from TRBV7-2 and TRBJ1-2; the D is unclear. Per germline, CDR1 SGHTA and CDR2 FQGNSA. The germline V and J ends were trimmed by 6 bases and 1 base, with 12 bases remaining between them. CDR3 length equals 14 residues. The CDR3 DNA reads as TGTGCCAGCAGACGCGGAGGTTTTAACTATGGCTACACCTTC. Protein sequence: CASRRGGFNYGYTF.

This clonotype was observed many times. The CDR3 nucleotides read TGCGCCAGCAGCTTGGAAGTGGGCACCCCATATGGCTACACCTTC. The encoded protein is CASSLEVGTPYGYTF. The V gene is TRBV5-1, the J gene TRBJ1-2; D is ambiguous. Germline lookup yields CDR1 SGHRS and CDR2 YFSETQ. V was trimmed by 0 bases and J by 5 bases, leaving 14 bases between them. The CDR3 sequence is 15 residues long. The full variable domain, rest sourced from reference TRBV5-1 and TRBJ1-2, is KAGVTQTPRYLIKTRGQQVTLSCSPISGHRSVSWYQQTPGQGLQFLFEYFSETQRNKGNFPGRFSGRQFSNSRSEMNVSTLELGDSALYLCASSLEVGTPYGYTFGSGTRLTVV.

V and J are TRBV20-1 and TRBJ2-3; the match to TRBD2 covers 9 bases. Trimming cost V 3 bases and J 6 bases; bases outside gene matches: 13. This CDR3 contains 16 residues. Germline V gene data show CDR1 as DFQATT and CDR2 as SNEGSKA (reference sequence). The CDR3 nucleotides read TGCAGTGCTAGTATTCCAGCGGGGGGCCCCACGGATACGCAGTATTTT. It codes for CSASIPAGGPTDTQYF.

The chain joins TRBV10-1 to TRBJ2-2; 10 positions match TRBD2. The CDR3 contains 15 residues. V lost 4 bases, J lost 9 bases, and 8 bases stayed unmatched. CDR1 and CDR2 from the germline V gene are WNHNN and SYGVQD (reference sequence). CDR3 loop: CASSVESSGGRELFF. The CDR3 bases are TGCGCCAGCAGTGTAGAGTCTAGCGGGGGTCGGGAGCTGTTTTTT.

In its sample, this clonotype was seen a few times. The chain combines TRBV12-3 or TRBV12-4 with TRBJ2-2; TRBD2 aligns across 10 bases. The CDR3 loop spans 16 amino acids. The ends lost 5 bases at V and 3 bases at J; junction bases unmatched: 6. CDR3 in DNA: TGTGCCAGCAGTGGCAGCGGGGGGGTACACACCGGGGAGCTGTTTTTT. As protein: CASSGSGGVHTGELFF.

Concerning this clonotype itself: A much bigger clone sits one base away, suggesting this may be a read error. The chain employs TRBV3-1 and TRBJ1-1; D remains ambiguous. Per the germline V gene, CDR1 is LGHDT and CDR2 is YNNKEL (reference sequence). The CDR3 has 13 amino acids. V lost 4 bases and J lost 0, with 6 bases in between. This CDR3 reads CASSLSMNTEAFF. In DNA, the CDR3 is TGTGCCAGCAGCCTAAGTATGAACACTGAAGCTTTCTTT.

This clonotype was counted many times. The chain combines TRBV5-6 with TRBJ1-1; no reliable D call. The germline CDR1 and CDR2 sequences are SGHDT and YYEEEE. Trimming removed 0 bases from V and 1 base from J, with 4 bases in between. This CDR3 is built from 13 residues. The CDR3 sequence: CASSLVSNTEAFF. CDR3 DNA sequence: TGTGCCAGCAGCTTGGTCTCGAACACTGAAGCTTTCTTT.

This clonotype was observed at least ten times. J is TRBJ2-1 and V is TRBV5-1; TRBD2 might be the D (6 bases). CDR1 SGHRS and CDR2 YFSETQ come from the germline V gene. CDR3 length equals 13 residues. Trimming took 1 base from V and 10 from J, leaving 12 bases between them. CDR3 amino acids: CASSLMDGGEQFF. The CDR3 nucleotides read TGCGCCAGCAGCTTGATGGACGGGGGAGAGCAGTTCTTC. Variable domain in full (rest from reference TRBV5-1 and TRBJ2-1): KAGVTQTPRYLIKTRGQQVTLSCSPISGHRSVSWYQQTPGQGLQFLFEYFSETQRNKGNFPGRFSGRQFSNSRSEMNVSTLELGDSALYLCASSLMDGGEQFFGPGTRLTVL.

The V and J genes are TRBV7-8 and TRBJ2-5, with D possibly TRBD1 on 6 matching bases. This CDR3 comprises 15 residues. CDR1 SGHVS and CDR2 FQNEAQ come from the germline V gene. Trimming removed 4 bases at V and 5 bases at J, with 17 bases between. In DNA, the CDR3 is TGTGCCAGCAGCTCCTACAGGGTGGGAAAGGAGACCCAGTACTTC. Protein product: CASSSYRVGKETQYF.

This clonotype was detected many times. The DNA for the CDR3 is TGTGCCAGCAGTTTAAAGGGCCAGGGGAACTCACCCCTCCACTTT. Amino acids: CASSLKGQGNSPLHF. The chain links TRBV12-3 or TRBV12-4 to TRBJ1-6, with D possibly being TRBD1 (6 bases). Trimming removed 2 bases from V and 10 bases from J, with 15 bases in between. CDR3 size: 15 residues.

This clonotype appeared many times. The chain joins TRBV28 to TRBJ1-2; 8 nucleotides line up with TRBD1. CDR3 size: 13 residues. Germline CDR1 reads MDHEN; CDR2 reads SYDVKM. With 6 bases clipped from V and 7 bases from J, the junction kept 7 bases outside the gene matches. In nucleotides, the CDR3 is TGTGCCAGCAGCCCTGGACAGGGATCTGGCTACACCTTC. This translates into CASSPGQGSGYTF.

The sample holds many counts of this clonotype. CDR3 coding DNA: TGTGCCAGCAGTAGGACAGGGGGCTATGAGCAGTTCTTC. This codes for CASSRTGGYEQFF. The chain has TRBV6-2 or TRBV6-3 and TRBJ2-1; TRBD1 agrees at 11 bases. V lost 5 bases to trimming and J lost 8 bases; unmatched junction nucleotides: 2. Germline CDR1 and CDR2: MNHEY and SVGEGT. This CDR3 comprises 13 residues.